This TCR beta chain was retrieved from a study of T cell changes during pregnancy in multiple sclerosis. Produced via immunoSEQ multiplex PCR; TCRdb's table is partial and in-frame only. The data hold fewer than 110,000 clones, with roughly 90% observed a single time. Losses at the gene ends were 4 bases for V and 3 bases for J; bases not matched to a gene: 9. Germline-derived CDR1 and CDR2 are LGHNA and YNFKEQ. This CDR3 is 16 amino acids long. Source: peripheral blood, taken in the third trimester of pregnancy. This clonotype was sampled from a female donor in good health, enrolled as a control in a pregnancy study. The chain is built from TRBV4-2 and TRBJ1-2, with 9 bases identical to TRBD1. The CDR3 spells CASSPTTGGPDYGYTF. CDR3 bases: TGTGCCAGCAGCCCGACTACAGGGGGCCCAGACTATGGCTACACCTTC.